A single sample is the source of the 30 T cell receptor beta chains below, sequenced in a study of a mutant IDH1 vaccine in newly diagnosed glioma. Only in-frame clones appear in the TCRdb table, and some are missing; sequencing was by immunoSEQ multiplex PCR. The data hold approximately 27,000 clones, with around 89% observed a single time. No antigen has been identified for these receptors. As to time point: week 5, during vaccination. One vaccine dose held 300 ug of mutant IDH1 20-mer peptide and came with topical imiquimod. This specimen was PBMCs, taken from a glioma patient whose treatment included an IDH1 peptide vaccine. These receptors all stem from a man younger than 30 with glioma.

This sequence joins TRBV5-4 and TRBJ1-1; 7 bases line up with TRBD1. V was clipped by 4 bases and J by 5 bases; unmatched bases: 11. Germline V CDR1 and CDR2: SGHNT, YYREEE (reference sequence). The CDR3 has 15 residues. The CDR3 coding sequence is TGTGCCAGCAGCCCTAGGACAGGATTGGGAACTGAAGCTTTCTTT. This gives the protein CASSPRTGLGTEAFF.

The chain uses TRBV4-1 and TRBJ1-1; unclear D gene. This CDR3 contains 15 residues. From germline, CDR1 is MGHRA and CDR2 YSYEKL. Trimming pared 4 bases from V and 1 base from J, leaving 13 bases between. In DNA form, the CDR3 reads TGCGCCAGCAGCCCATTGAGTGCGGGGAACACTGAAGCTTTCTTT. This sequence encodes CASSPLSAGNTEAFF.

The V and J genes are TRBV19 and TRBJ1-5, with TRBD1 matching over 9 bases. The CDR3 spans 16 residues. V shed 5 bases and J 7 bases; nucleotides not matched to a gene: 12. From germline, CDR1 is LNHDA and CDR2 SQIVND (reference sequence). The DNA for the CDR3 is TGTGCCAGTAGTCCAAGGACAGGGGCTACGGGGCAGCCCCAGCATTTT. Encoded protein: CASSPRTGATGQPQHF.

The J gene is TRBJ2-2, the V gene TRBV19, with 7 bases matching TRBD1. Looked up from germline, CDR1 is LNHDA and CDR2 is SQIVND (reference sequence). CDR3 size: 15 residues. Trimming removed 9 bases from V and 7 bases from J; junction bases left unmatched: 14. CDR3 in amino acids: CASLEDRERGGELFF. The CDR3 DNA sequence: TGTGCCAGCCTGGAAGACAGGGAACGTGGCGGGGAGCTGTTTTTT. Drawing the rest from reference TRBV19 and TRBJ2-2, the complete variable domain is DGGITQSPKYLFRKEGQNVTLSCEQNLNHDAMYWYRQDPGQGLRLIYYSQIVNDFQKGDIAEGYSVSREKKESFPLTVTSAQKNPTAFYLCASLEDRERGGELFFGEGSRLTVL.

This rearrangement joins TRBV6-5 to TRBJ1-2; possible D gene TRBD1, 6 bases. Germline loops: CDR1 MNHEY, CDR2 SVGAGI. V shed 2 bases and J shed 2 bases, with 9 bases lying between them. This CDR3 has 14 amino acids. The CDR3 reads CASSYGQGNYGYTF. DNA for the CDR3: TGTGCCAGCAGTTACGGGCAGGGGAACTATGGCTACACCTTC.

J is TRBJ1-1 and V is TRBV10-3; the D gene is possibly TRBD1 (5 bases). Germline CDR1 and CDR2: ENHRY and SYGVKD. Trimming removed 4 bases from V and 0 bases from J, with 9 bases in between. CDR3 length equals 14 residues. The CDR3 reads CAISGGAMNTEAFF. The CDR3 DNA reads TGTGCCATCAGTGGCGGGGCCATGAACACTGAAGCTTTCTTT.

The genes are TRBV29-1 and TRBJ1-1; TRBD1 might be the D (5 bases). The germline V and J ends were trimmed by 4 bases and 1 base, with 7 bases remaining between them. Germline values: CDR1 SQVTM, CDR2 ANQGSEA. The CDR3 runs to 12 residues. This CDR3 reads CSVVGQNTEAFF. The CDR3 DNA is TGCAGCGTTGTAGGACAGAACACTGAAGCTTTCTTT.

This clone was counted once. The chain couples TRBV5-6 to TRBJ2-7; D perhaps matches TRBD1 (6 bases). V lost 4 bases to trimming and J lost 3 bases, with 14 bases between them. Germline loops: CDR1 SGHDT, CDR2 YYEEEE. The CDR3 has 14 amino acids. Written as DNA, the CDR3 is TGTGCCAGCAGCCCTCTGAGGGGGAGCTACGAGCAGTACTTC. This sequence encodes CASSPLRGSYEQYF.

The rearrangement joins TRBV10-3 to TRBJ1-3; weak D call: TRBD1 (6 bases). The CDR3 sequence is 16 residues long. Germline CDR1 ENHRY, CDR2 SYGVKD. Trimming took 2 bases from V and 1 from J, leaving 12 bases between them. The CDR3 DNA is TGTGCCATCAGTGAGCCCTACACAGGGTCTGGAAACACCATATATTTT. Translation: CAISEPYTGSGNTIYF.

The chain uses TRBV5-4 and TRBJ2-3, with TRBD1 identical over 9 bases. Germline V gives CDR1 SGHNT, CDR2 YYREEE (reference sequence). J was trimmed by 4 bases and V by 3 bases; bases with no gene match: 3. The CDR3 spans 14 residues. CDR3 protein: CASSWGQGSDTQYF. Written as DNA, the CDR3 is TGTGCCAGCAGCTGGGGACAGGGCTCAGATACGCAGTATTTT.

J is TRBJ1-1 and V is TRBV7-9; D unresolved. This CDR3 region has 13 residues. Trimming shortened V by 5 bases and J by 8 bases, and 15 bases separated the two germline ends. Germline V lookup: CDR1 SEHNR, CDR2 FQNEAQ (reference sequence). Here the CDR3 reads CASSRSPGREAFF. CDR3 coding DNA: TGTGCCAGCAGCCGATCCCCCGGCAGGGAAGCTTTCTTT.

V usage is TRBV6-1 and J usage is TRBJ1-2, with D unresolved. The CDR3 extends over 11 amino acids. Germline assignment: CDR1 MNHNS and CDR2 SASEGT. Trimming took off 6 bases at V and 6 bases at J, with 8 bases between the two ends. The DNA for the CDR3 is TGTGCCAGCAGAGGCAGGAATGGCTACACCTTC. It yields the protein CASRGRNGYTF.

This clone was counted only a few times. The V gene is TRBV19, the J gene TRBJ2-7; 13 bases agree with TRBD2. Germline trimming cut 5 bases from V and 3 bases from J; bases unmatched to any gene: 7. Germline V gives CDR1 LNHDA, CDR2 SQIVND (reference sequence). The CDR3 covers 16 residues. This CDR3 reads CASSSEGTSGNYEQYF. The CDR3 bases are TGTGCCAGTAGTTCTGAAGGGACTAGCGGGAACTACGAGCAGTACTTC.

The chain has TRBV5-1 and TRBJ1-1; D ambiguous. The CDR3 is 14 residues long. CDR1 and CDR2 from the germline V gene are SGHRS and YFSETQ. With 0 bases removed from V and 3 bases from J, the gap between germline ends came to 9 bases. This CDR3 is CASSLGQPYTEAFF. In DNA form, the CDR3 reads TGCGCCAGCAGCTTGGGGCAGCCTTACACTGAAGCTTTCTTT.

V is TRBV11-1 and J is TRBJ2-3; D ambiguous. Trimming shortened V by 1 base and J by 0 bases, and 8 bases separated the two germline ends. This CDR3 region has 15 residues. Germline loops: CDR1 SGHAT, CDR2 FQDESV (reference sequence). The CDR3 DNA reads as TGTGCCAGCAGCTTAGGGCCACGGAGCACAGATACGCAGTATTTT. Translated, it gives CASSLGPRSTDTQYF.

This chain links TRBV7-9 with TRBJ1-4; 10 bases are a match to TRBD1. CDR1 SEHNR and CDR2 FQNEAQ come from the germline V gene (reference sequence). This CDR3 region has 15 residues. The junction had 5 bases not matched to a gene; V was cut back by 5 bases and J by 5 bases. CDR3 bases: TGTGCCAGCAGCGCGCGGACAGGGGGGAATGAAAAACTGTTTTTT. Protein sequence: CASSARTGGNEKLFF.

This clone occurred once. This chain uses TRBV30 with TRBJ1-5, with D tentatively TRBD1 (5 bases). V lost 0 bases, J lost 7 bases, and 7 bases lay in between. This CDR3 is 12 amino acids long. Per the germline V gene, CDR1 is GTSNPN and CDR2 is SVGIG (reference sequence). CDR3 sequence: CAWSVGVQPQHF. The CDR3 DNA is TGTGCCTGGAGTGTAGGGGTACAGCCCCAGCATTTT.

The J gene is TRBJ2-7, the V gene TRBV13; D not certain. V was shortened by 4 bases and J by 0 bases, with 4 bases between the two germline ends. The CDR3 is 12 residues long. Per germline, CDR1 PRHDT and CDR2 FYEKMQ (reference sequence). CDR3 in DNA: TGTGCCAGCAGCTCAAGCTCCTACGAGCAGTACTTC. Amino acid sequence: CASSSSSYEQYF. The whole variable domain, filled in from reference TRBV13 and TRBJ2-7, reads AAGVIQSPRHLIKEKRETATLKCYPIPRHDTVYWYQQGPGQDPQFLISFYEKMQSDKGSIPDRFSAQQFSDYHSELNMSSLELGDSALYFCASSSSSYEQYFGPGTRLTVT.

The chain combines TRBV4-3 with TRBJ2-7; TRBD2 agrees at 12 bases. There are 16 residues in the CDR3. Trimming removed 1 base from V and 1 base from J; junction bases left unmatched: 2. Germline V CDR1 and CDR2: LGHNA, YSLEER. The CDR3 DNA reads TGCGCCAGCAGCCAAGGGACTAGCGGGATATCCTACGAGCAGTACTTC. Amino acid sequence: CASSQGTSGISYEQYF.

The V and J genes are TRBV27 and TRBJ1-3; D unresolved. Germline-derived CDR1 and CDR2 are MNHEY and SMNVEV (reference sequence). The CDR3 is 16 amino acids. V lost 2 bases and J 0 bases, leaving 11 bases between the germline ends. CDR3 protein: CASSLTIGTSGNTIYF. In DNA, the CDR3 is TGTGCCAGCAGTTTAACCATCGGAACCTCTGGAAACACCATATATTTT.

V usage is TRBV6-1 and J usage is TRBJ2-5; D tentatively reads TRBD1 or TRBD2 (5 bases each). Trimming took off 8 bases at V and 5 bases at J, with 18 bases between the two ends. The CDR3 covers 14 residues. Germline CDR1 MNHNS, CDR2 SASEGT. CDR3 in amino acids: CASVLGPGLETQYF. In nucleotides, the CDR3 is TGTGCCAGCGTTTTGGGACCAGGGTTGGAGACCCAGTACTTC.

The CDR3 here is CASSVDRGGMAYEQYF. DNA for the CDR3: TGTGCCAGCAGTGTGGACAGGGGAGGAATGGCCTACGAGCAGTACTTC. The chain recombines TRBV6-1 with TRBJ2-7; TRBD1 aligns across 9 bases. There are 16 residues in the CDR3. Germline V gene data show CDR1 as MNHNS and CDR2 as SASEGT. Trimming at V came to 4 bases and at J to 2 bases, leaving 9 bases not matched to a gene.

V usage is TRBV7-9 and J usage is TRBJ1-6; D unresolved. The ends were cut back, 1 base at V and 10 bases at J, with 14 bases in the middle. The CDR3 has 15 amino acids. Germline CDR1 reads SEHNR; CDR2 reads FQNEAQ (reference sequence). CDR3 in amino acids: CASSLDVEGSSPLHF. The CDR3, as DNA: TGTGCCAGCAGCTTAGATGTAGAGGGAAGCTCACCCCTCCACTTT.

The chain links TRBV5-1 to TRBJ2-7; D is possibly TRBD1 (6 bases). The CDR3 covers 15 residues. Germline V lookup: CDR1 SGHRS, CDR2 YFSETQ. V was trimmed by 0 bases and J by 4 bases, leaving 14 bases between them. The CDR3 region is CASSLVPGVSYEQYF. CDR3 nucleotide sequence: TGCGCCAGCAGCTTGGTCCCAGGGGTTAGTTACGAGCAGTACTTC.

The J gene is TRBJ2-7, the V gene TRBV19; 8 nucleotides agree with TRBD2. J was trimmed by 2 bases and V by 1 base; bases with no gene match: 4. The CDR3 sequence is 15 residues long. Per the germline V gene, CDR1 is LNHDA and CDR2 is SQIVND (reference sequence). CDR3 nucleotides: TGTGCCAGTAGTATAGGGTTGGGACTAGCCTACGAGCAGTACTTC. It specifies CASSIGLGLAYEQYF.

This chain connects TRBV5-6 to TRBJ2-4; 7 nucleotides match TRBD2. The V segment lost 1 base and the J segment 0 bases; nucleotides outside the gene matches: 10. This CDR3 region has 18 residues. Per germline, CDR1 SGHDT and CDR2 YYEEEE. This CDR3 reads CASSLFRGGSTAKNIQYF. The DNA for the CDR3 is TGTGCCAGCAGCTTGTTTCGGGGCGGGAGCACAGCCAAAAACATTCAGTACTTC.

The rearrangement joins TRBV6-1 to TRBJ2-7; 9 positions match TRBD1. The CDR3 spans 15 residues. V was pared by 11 bases and J by 7 bases, with 18 bases of the junction left unmatched. Germline lookup yields CDR1 MNHNS and CDR2 SASEGT. The CDR3 DNA reads as TGTGCCTTCGCAGTGGGGGGGACAGGGCGATGGGAGCAGTACTTC. It yields the protein CAFAVGGTGRWEQYF.

The chain links TRBV5-1 to TRBJ2-1; tentatively, D is TRBD1 (5 bases). Germline lookup yields CDR1 SGHRS and CDR2 YFSETQ. Between the trimmed V and J ends, which lost 0 bases and 3 bases, there was a span of 13 bases. The CDR3 runs to 16 residues. CDR3 nucleotide sequence: TGCGCCAGCAGCTTGGAAGGGGTAGGTGGCTACAATGAGCAGTTCTTC. It encodes CASSLEGVGGYNEQFF.

The chain joins TRBV2 to TRBJ1-1; 7 bases match TRBD1. CDR3 length: 17 residues. Germline V gene lookup returns CDR1 SNHLY and CDR2 FYNNEI. V trimming: 5 bases; J trimming: 3 bases; junction bases outside the gene matches: 15. Here the CDR3 reads CASSTQRQGLRDTEAFF. CDR3 coding DNA: TGTGCCAGCAGTACACAACGACAGGGACTGAGGGACACTGAAGCTTTCTTT.

The genes are TRBV7-2 and TRBJ2-1, with 7 bases lining up with TRBD2. CDR1 SGHTA and CDR2 FQGNSA come from the germline V gene. The CDR3 runs to 12 residues. Trimming at V came to 3 bases and at J to 11 bases, leaving 4 bases not matched to a gene. CDR3 loop: CASSFSSGQQFF. The CDR3 DNA sequence: TGTGCCAGCAGCTTTTCTAGCGGCCAGCAGTTCTTC. The whole variable domain, remainder taken from reference TRBV7-2 and TRBJ2-1, is GAGVSQSPSNKVTEKGKDVELRCDPISGHTALYWYRQSLGQGLEFLIYFQGNSAPDKSGLPSDRFSAERTGGSVSTLTIQRTQQEDSAVYLCASSFSSGQQFFGPGTRLTVL.